This entry describes one T cell receptor beta chain. Its antigen is unidentified. Every single donor gave one heparinised blood draw, and these averaged about 120 mL. This CDR3 is built from 18 residues. Germline lookup yields CDR1 GTSNPN and CDR2 SVGIG (reference sequence). V lost 3 bases to trimming and J lost 0 bases; unmatched junction nucleotides: 12. This sample was taken from a study of beta chain features in type 1 diabetes. Study information: When patients were set against healthy donors, age, gender and cell yields were similar.

General study points: When cDNA is sequenced, cells with high TCR expression could be over-represented.

Expressed TCRB transcripts were sequenced, since all the RNA that had been isolated was reverse transcribed. Produced via immunoSEQ multiplex PCR; TCRdb's table is partial and in-frame only. The sample contains around 330,000 clones, roughly 11% of which appear only once. The V gene is TRBV30, the J gene TRBJ1-5, with 9 nucleotides matching TRBD1. The TCR sequence derives from a woman aged 25 to 39 in good health. The material sequenced was naive CD4+ T cells from blood. DNA of the CDR3: TGTGCCTGGAGCGCTACCCTCGGACAGGGGTATAGCAATCAGCCCCAGCATTTT. Its translation: CAWSATLGQGYSNQPQHF.